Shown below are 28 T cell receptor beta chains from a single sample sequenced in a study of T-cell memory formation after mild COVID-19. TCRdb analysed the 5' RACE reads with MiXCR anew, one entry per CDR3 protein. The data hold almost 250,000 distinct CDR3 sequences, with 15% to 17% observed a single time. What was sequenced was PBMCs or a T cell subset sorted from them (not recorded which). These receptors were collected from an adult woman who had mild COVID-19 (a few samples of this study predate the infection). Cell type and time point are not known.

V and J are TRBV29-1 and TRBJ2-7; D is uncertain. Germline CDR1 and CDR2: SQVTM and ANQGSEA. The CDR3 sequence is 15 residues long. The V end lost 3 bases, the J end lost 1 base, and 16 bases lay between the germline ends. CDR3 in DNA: TGCAGCGTTGAGTCTGGCAGCCGAGTTTCCTACGAGCAGTACTTC. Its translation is CSVESGSRVSYEQYF.

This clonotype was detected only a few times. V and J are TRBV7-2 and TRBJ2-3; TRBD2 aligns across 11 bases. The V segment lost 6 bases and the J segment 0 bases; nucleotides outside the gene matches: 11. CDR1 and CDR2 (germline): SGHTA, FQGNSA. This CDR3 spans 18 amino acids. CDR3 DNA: TGTGCCAGCAGAGCTCGACTAGCGGGGCCCGCTAGCACAGATACGCAGTATTTT. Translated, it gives CASRARLAGPASTDTQYF.

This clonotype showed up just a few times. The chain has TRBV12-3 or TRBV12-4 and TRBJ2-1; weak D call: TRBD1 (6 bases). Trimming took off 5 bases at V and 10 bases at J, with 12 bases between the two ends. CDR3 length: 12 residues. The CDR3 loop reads CASSPRGLEQFF. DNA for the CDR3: TGTGCCAGCAGTCCAAGGGGGTTAGAGCAGTTCTTC.

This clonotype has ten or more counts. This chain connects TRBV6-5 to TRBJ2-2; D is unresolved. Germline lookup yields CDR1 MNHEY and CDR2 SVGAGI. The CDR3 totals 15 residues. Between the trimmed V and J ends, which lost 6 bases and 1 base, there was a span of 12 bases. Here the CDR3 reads CASSTTTLNTGELFF. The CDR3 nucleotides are TGTGCCAGCAGCACTACTACCCTGAACACCGGGGAGCTGTTTTTT.

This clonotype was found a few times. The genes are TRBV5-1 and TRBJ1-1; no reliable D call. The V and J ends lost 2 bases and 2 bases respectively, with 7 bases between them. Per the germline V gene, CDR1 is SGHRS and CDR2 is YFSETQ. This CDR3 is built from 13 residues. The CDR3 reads CASSFVSNTEAFF. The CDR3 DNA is TGCGCCAGCAGCTTCGTCTCTAACACTGAAGCTTTCTTT.

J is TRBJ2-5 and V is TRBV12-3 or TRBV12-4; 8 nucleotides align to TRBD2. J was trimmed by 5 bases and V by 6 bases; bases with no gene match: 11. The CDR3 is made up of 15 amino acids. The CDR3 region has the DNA TGTGCCAGCAGATCCCACGGGGGGGTTCGGGAGACCCAGTACTTC. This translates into CASRSHGGVRETQYF.

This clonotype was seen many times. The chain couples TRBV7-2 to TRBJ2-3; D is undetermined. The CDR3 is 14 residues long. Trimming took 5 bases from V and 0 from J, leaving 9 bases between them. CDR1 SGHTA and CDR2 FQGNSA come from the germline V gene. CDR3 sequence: CASSTRRSTDTQYF. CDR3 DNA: TGTGCCAGCAGCACCCGCCGGAGCACAGATACGCAGTATTTT.

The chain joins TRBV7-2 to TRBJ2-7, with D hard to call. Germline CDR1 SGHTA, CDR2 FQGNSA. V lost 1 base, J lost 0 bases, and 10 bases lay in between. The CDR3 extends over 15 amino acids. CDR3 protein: CASSLVAVDSYEQYF. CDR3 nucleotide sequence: TGTGCCAGCAGCTTAGTTGCGGTGGACTCCTACGAGCAGTACTTC.

CDR3 sequence: CASSLGWARNEQFF. In DNA form, the CDR3 reads TGTGCCAGCAGCTTAGGTTGGGCGCGGAATGAGCAGTTCTTC. V is TRBV13 and J is TRBJ2-1; D gene unclear. Germline V gene lookup returns CDR1 PRHDT and CDR2 FYEKMQ (reference sequence). This CDR3 has 14 amino acids. V lost 0 bases, J lost 7 bases, and 10 bases lay in between.

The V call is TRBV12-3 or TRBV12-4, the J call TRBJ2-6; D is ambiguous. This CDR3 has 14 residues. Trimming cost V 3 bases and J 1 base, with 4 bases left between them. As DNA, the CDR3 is TGTGCCAGCAGTTTGCGTTCTGGGGCCAACGTCCTGACTTTC. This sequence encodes CASSLRSGANVLTF.

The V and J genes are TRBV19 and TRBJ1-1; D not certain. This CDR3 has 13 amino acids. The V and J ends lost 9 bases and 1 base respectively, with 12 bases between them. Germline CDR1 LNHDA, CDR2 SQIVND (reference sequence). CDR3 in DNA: TGTGCCAGCCTGGGTTTGGAGAACACTGAAGCTTTCTTT. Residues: CASLGLENTEAFF.

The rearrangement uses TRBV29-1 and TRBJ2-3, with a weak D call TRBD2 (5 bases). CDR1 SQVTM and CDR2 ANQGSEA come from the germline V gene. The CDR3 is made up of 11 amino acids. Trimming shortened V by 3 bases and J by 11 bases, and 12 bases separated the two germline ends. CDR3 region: CSVEYGIEQYF. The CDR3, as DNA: TGCAGCGTTGAGTACGGGATTGAGCAGTATTTT.

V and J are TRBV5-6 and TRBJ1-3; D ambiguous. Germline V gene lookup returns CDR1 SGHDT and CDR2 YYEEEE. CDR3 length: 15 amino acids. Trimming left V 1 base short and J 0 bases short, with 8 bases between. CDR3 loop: CASSLQTHSGNTIYF. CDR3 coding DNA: TGTGCCAGCAGCTTGCAGACTCACTCTGGAAACACCATATATTTT.

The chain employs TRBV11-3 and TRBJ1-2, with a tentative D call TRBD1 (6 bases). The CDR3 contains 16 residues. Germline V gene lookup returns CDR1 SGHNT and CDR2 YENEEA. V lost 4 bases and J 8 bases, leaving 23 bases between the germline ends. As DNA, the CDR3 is TGTGCCAGCAGCTCAGCCCCCGGGGGCCATGAGGGCGGCTACACCTTC. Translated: CASSSAPGGHEGGYTF.

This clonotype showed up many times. DNA for the CDR3: TGTGCCAGCAGCTTGGAAAGCTCCTATAATTCACCCCTCCACTTT. Amino acid sequence: CASSLESSYNSPLHF. The J gene is TRBJ1-6, the V gene TRBV7-8; D not resolved. Trimming removed 3 bases from V and 0 bases from J, with 6 bases in between. Germline CDR1 is SGHVS and CDR2 is FQNEAQ. The CDR3 extends over 15 amino acids.

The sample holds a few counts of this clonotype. The CDR3 sequence: CSASRPSMNTEAFF. For the CDR3, the DNA is TGCAGTGCTAGTCGACCATCAATGAACACTGAAGCTTTCTTT. The gene calls are TRBV20-1 and TRBJ1-1; D gene ambiguous. The CDR3 covers 14 residues. Trimming stripped 3 bases from V and 0 bases from J, with 11 bases between. CDR1 and CDR2 (germline): DFQATT, SNEGSKA (reference sequence).

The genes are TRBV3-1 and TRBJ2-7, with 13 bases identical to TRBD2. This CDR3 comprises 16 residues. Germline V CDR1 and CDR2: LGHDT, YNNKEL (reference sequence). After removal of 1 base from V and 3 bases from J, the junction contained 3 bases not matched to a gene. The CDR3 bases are TGTGCCAGCAGCCAAGGGACTAGCGGGAGATACTACGAGCAGTACTTC. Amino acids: CASSQGTSGRYYEQYF.

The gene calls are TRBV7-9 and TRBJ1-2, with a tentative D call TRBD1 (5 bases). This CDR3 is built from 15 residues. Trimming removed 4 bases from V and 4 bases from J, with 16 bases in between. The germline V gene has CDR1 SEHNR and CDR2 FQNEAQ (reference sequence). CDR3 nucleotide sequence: TGTGCCAGCAGCTCCGTCGGCAGGGAGACCTATGGCTACACCTTC. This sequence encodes CASSSVGRETYGYTF. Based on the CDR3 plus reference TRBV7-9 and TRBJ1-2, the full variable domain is DTGVSQNPRHKITKRGQNVTFRCDPISEHNRLYWYRQTLGQGPEFLTYFQNEAQLEKSRLLSDRFSAERPKGSFSTLEIQRTEQGDSAMYLCASSSVGRETYGYTFGSGTRLTVV.

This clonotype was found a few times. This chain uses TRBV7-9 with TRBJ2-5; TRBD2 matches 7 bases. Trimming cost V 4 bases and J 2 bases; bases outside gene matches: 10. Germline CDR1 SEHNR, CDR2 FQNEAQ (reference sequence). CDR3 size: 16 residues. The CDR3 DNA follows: TGTGCCAGCAGCTCCATTGGGGGAGCGGGGCAAGAGACCCAGTACTTC. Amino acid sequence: CASSSIGGAGQETQYF.

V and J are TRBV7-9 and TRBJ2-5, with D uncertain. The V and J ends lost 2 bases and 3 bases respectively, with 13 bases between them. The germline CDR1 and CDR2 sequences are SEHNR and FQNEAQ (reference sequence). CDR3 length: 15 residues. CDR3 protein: CASSLFAVTKETQYF. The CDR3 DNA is TGTGCCAGCAGCTTATTCGCGGTCACTAAAGAGACCCAGTACTTC.

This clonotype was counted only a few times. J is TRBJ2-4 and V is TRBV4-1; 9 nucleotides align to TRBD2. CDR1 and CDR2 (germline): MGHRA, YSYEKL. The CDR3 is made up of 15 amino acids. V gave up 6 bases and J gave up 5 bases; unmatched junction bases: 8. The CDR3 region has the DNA TGCGCCAGCAGTGGTCCGACTAGCGGCGAAAACATTCAGTACTTC. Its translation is CASSGPTSGENIQYF.

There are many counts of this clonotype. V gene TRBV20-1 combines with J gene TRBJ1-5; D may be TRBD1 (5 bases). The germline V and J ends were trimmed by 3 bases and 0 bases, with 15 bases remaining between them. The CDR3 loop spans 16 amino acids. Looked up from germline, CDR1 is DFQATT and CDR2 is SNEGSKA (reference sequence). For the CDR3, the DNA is TGCAGTGCTAGGGTCGCTACAGGATATAGCAATCAGCCCCAGCATTTT. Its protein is CSARVATGYSNQPQHF.

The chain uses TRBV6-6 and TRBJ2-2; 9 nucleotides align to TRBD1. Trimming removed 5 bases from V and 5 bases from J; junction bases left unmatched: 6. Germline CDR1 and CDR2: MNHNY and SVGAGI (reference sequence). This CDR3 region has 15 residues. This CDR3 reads CASSTGQGGTGELFF. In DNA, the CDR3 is TGTGCCAGCAGTACGGGACAGGGAGGTACCGGGGAGCTGTTTTTT.

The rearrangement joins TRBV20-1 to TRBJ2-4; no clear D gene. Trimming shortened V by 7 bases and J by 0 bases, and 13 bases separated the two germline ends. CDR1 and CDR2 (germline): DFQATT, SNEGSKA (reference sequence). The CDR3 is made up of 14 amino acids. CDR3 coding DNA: TGCAGTGTTATTGTAGGCCTAGCCAAAAACATTCAGTACTTC. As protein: CSVIVGLAKNIQYF.

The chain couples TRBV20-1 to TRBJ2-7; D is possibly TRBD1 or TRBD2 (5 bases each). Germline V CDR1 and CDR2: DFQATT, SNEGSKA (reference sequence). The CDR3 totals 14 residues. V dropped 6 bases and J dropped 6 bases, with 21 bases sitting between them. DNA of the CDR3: TGCAGTGCCACTTCGGGACGCCAAACAGGCGAGCAGTACTTC. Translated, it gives CSATSGRQTGEQYF.

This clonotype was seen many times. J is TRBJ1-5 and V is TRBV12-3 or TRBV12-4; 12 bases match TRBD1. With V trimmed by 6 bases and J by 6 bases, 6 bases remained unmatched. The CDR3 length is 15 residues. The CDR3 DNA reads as TGTGCCAGCAGGGGACAGGGGGCGACCGGTCAGCCCCAGCATTTT. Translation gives CASRGQGATGQPQHF.

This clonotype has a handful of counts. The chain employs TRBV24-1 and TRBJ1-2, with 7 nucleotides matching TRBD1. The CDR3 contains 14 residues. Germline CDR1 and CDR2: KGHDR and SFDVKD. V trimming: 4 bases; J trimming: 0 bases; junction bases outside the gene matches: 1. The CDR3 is CATSEGTANYGYTF. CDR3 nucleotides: TGTGCCACCAGTGAGGGGACAGCTAACTATGGCTACACCTTC.

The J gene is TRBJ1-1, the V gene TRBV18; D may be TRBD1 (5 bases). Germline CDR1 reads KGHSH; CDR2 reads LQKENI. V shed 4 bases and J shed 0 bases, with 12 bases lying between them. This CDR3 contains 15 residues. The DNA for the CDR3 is TGTGCCAGCTCACTTGACAGAACCATGAACACTGAAGCTTTCTTT. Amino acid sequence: CASSLDRTMNTEAFF. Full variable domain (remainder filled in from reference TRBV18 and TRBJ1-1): NAGVMQNPRHLVRRRGQEARLRCSPMKGHSHVYWYRQLPEEGLKFMVYLQKENIIDESGMPKERFSAEFPKEGPSILRIQQVVRGDSAAYFCASSLDRTMNTEAFFGQGTRLTVV.